This TCR beta chain was profiled in a study of blood T cell repertoires in COVID-19. Study in general: There were acute and convalescent COVID-19 samples, and they came from the United States, Italy and Spain. In each case, the material was cDNA or gDNA derived from T cells, B-cell-depleted T cells, or PBMCs.

This CDR3 has 15 amino acids. V was clipped by 4 bases and J by 5 bases; unmatched bases: 8. The germline V gene has CDR1 MDHEN and CDR2 SYDVKM. In the original workflow: Amplification of reference gene primers was used by the study to estimate nucleated cell counts. Sequencing used immunoSEQ multiplex PCR; TCRdb keeps in-frame clones, though not all of them. V, J and clone size are those of that table, while D and trimming were read from the DNA. The sample holds 35,000 to 50,000 clones, around 86% seen once. This clonotype originated in a man in his fifties or sixties with active COVID-19. This chain connects TRBV28 to TRBJ2-7, with 10 positions matching TRBD1. Sequenced material: peripheral blood. CDR3 amino acids: CASSSTGTGVHEQYF. The CDR3 DNA follows: TGTGCCAGCAGTTCAACCGGGACAGGGGTCCACGAGCAGTACTTC.